This passage covers 17 T cell receptor beta chains from one sample sequenced in a study of blood T cell repertoires in COVID-19. The table came from immunoSEQ multiplex PCR; TCRdb's copy has only in-frame clones and leaves some out. This table holds more than 250,000 clones, about nine tenths found once. Specimen: peripheral blood. The receptor source for this set is a woman under 40 with COVID-19, enrolled during active disease.

The chain recombines TRBV6-2 or TRBV6-3 with TRBJ2-1; D possibly corresponds to TRBD2 (6 bases). Trimming removed 0 bases from V and 6 bases from J, with 15 bases in between. In germline, CDR1 is MNHEY, CDR2 SVGEGT. The CDR3 extends over 16 amino acids. CDR3 sequence reads: CASSYSNSGLRNEQFF. In nucleotides, the CDR3 is TGTGCCAGCAGTTACTCGAACAGCGGGCTGCGCAATGAGCAGTTCTTC.

The chain has TRBV28 and TRBJ2-4; D is possibly TRBD1 (5 bases). The ends were cut back, 3 bases at V and 11 bases at J, with 14 bases in the middle. Germline lookup yields CDR1 MDHEN and CDR2 SYDVKM. The CDR3 contains 13 residues. CDR3 sequence (DNA): TGTGCCAGCAGTTTCAAAGGGGCCCGAGTTCAGTACTTC. It yields the protein CASSFKGARVQYF.

In DNA, the CDR3 is TGTGCCAGCAGTTTCCAAACCGAGAGGTTCGACAGGGCTCATACTAGAAACACCATATATTTT. Translating it yields CASSFQTERFDRAHTRNTIYF. The chain has TRBV28 and TRBJ1-3; 7 bases are a match to TRBD1. The germline CDR1 and CDR2 sequences are MDHEN and SYDVKM. V was clipped by 3 bases and J by 5 bases; unmatched bases: 25. The CDR3 loop spans 21 amino acids.

The chain uses TRBV5-1 and TRBJ2-7; D unclear. The germline V and J ends were trimmed by 0 bases and 3 bases, with 7 bases remaining between them. The germline V gene has CDR1 SGHRS and CDR2 YFSETQ. This CDR3 contains 13 residues. The CDR3 DNA reads TGCGCCAGCAGCTTGGCGAACAGCTACGAGCAGTACTTC. It translates to CASSLANSYEQYF.

The V call is TRBV3-1 (or the pseudogene TRBV3-2), the J call TRBJ1-1; the D is unclear. V gave up 4 bases and J gave up 1 base, with 10 bases separating them. This CDR3 is built from 14 residues. CDR1 and CDR2 (germline): LGHDT, YNNKEL (reference sequence). DNA of the CDR3: TGTGCCAGCAGCCCCCTTTGGGCGAACACTGAAGCTTTCTTT. This codes for CASSPLWANTEAFF.

This clone was seen a handful of times. The chain has TRBV2 and TRBJ1-6; no clear D. The V gene lost 2 bases and the J gene lost 7 bases, with 12 bases spanning the gap. The CDR3 loop spans 15 amino acids. From germline, CDR1 is SNHLY and CDR2 FYNNEI. This chain's CDR3 is CASSERQNGNSPLHF. The CDR3 DNA sequence: TGTGCCAGCAGTGAAAGGCAGAACGGGAATTCACCCCTCCACTTT.

This rearrangement joins TRBV11-3 to TRBJ2-7, with 15 bases aligning to TRBD2. Germline V gene sequence: CDR1 SGHNT, CDR2 YENEEA. The CDR3 totals 17 residues. V shed 3 bases, J shed 3 bases, and the junction held 6 bases outside the gene matches. As DNA, the CDR3 is TGTGCCAGCAGCTTGCCGGGACTAGCGGGGGGCCTCTACGAGCAGTACGTC. Encoded protein: CASSLPGLAGGLYEQYV.

This clone has only one observation. The V call is TRBV7-9, the J call TRBJ2-2; no clear D gene. From germline, CDR1 is SEHNR and CDR2 FQNEAQ (reference sequence). Between the trimmed V and J ends, which lost 3 bases and 4 bases, there was a span of 21 bases. This CDR3 region has 18 residues. CDR3 bases: TGTGCCAGCAGCTTCCATCGACATCGCCAAGCTGGCACCGGGGAGCTGTTTTTT. It is translated as CASSFHRHRQAGTGELFF.

The rearrangement joins TRBV28 to TRBJ2-2; 10 bases map to TRBD1. This CDR3 has 14 residues. Trimming cost V 6 bases and J 4 bases; bases outside gene matches: 2. Germline values: CDR1 MDHEN, CDR2 SYDVKM. Here the CDR3 DNA reads TGTGCCAGCAGGGGGGACAGGGGCACCGGGGAGCTGTTTTTT. This translates into CASRGDRGTGELFF.

The chain carries TRBV6-6 and TRBJ2-1, with D unclear. CDR3 length: 13 residues. V lost 1 base, J lost 8 bases, and 9 bases lay in between. Germline V gene data show CDR1 as MNHNY and CDR2 as SVGAGI (reference sequence). In nucleotides, the CDR3 is TGTGCCAGCAGTTACTATCCTGGCTATGAGCAGTTCTTC. Translating it yields CASSYYPGYEQFF.

The chain joins TRBV15 to TRBJ1-3, with 9 bases that match TRBD1. CDR3 length: 16 residues. The V and J ends lost 0 bases and 8 bases, in that order; junction bases with no gene match: 8. Germline CDR1 LNHNV, CDR2 YYDKDF (reference sequence). The DNA for the CDR3 is TGTGCCACCAGCAGAGATCTTAGGACAGGGGTGGACACCATATATTTT. Translated: CATSRDLRTGVDTIYF.

The chain uses TRBV12-3 or TRBV12-4 and TRBJ1-5; the D is unclear. The V end was cut by 6 bases, the J end by 5 bases, with 11 bases between. This CDR3 is built from 13 residues. The CDR3 bases are TGTGCCAGCAGCCCTCTAGGCGATCAGCCCCAGCATTTT. Encoded protein: CASSPLGDQPQHF.

The chain has TRBV2 and TRBJ1-1, with a possible D match to TRBD1 (5 bases). The germline V gene has CDR1 SNHLY and CDR2 FYNNEI. V dropped 4 bases and J dropped 1 base, with 10 bases sitting between them. The CDR3 runs to 14 residues. Here the CDR3 reads CASSGQLPNTEAFF. Here the CDR3 DNA reads TGTGCCAGCAGTGGACAGTTACCGAACACTGAAGCTTTCTTT. Full variable domain (missing parts from reference TRBV2 and TRBJ1-1): EPEVTQTPSHQVTQMGQEVILRCVPISNHLYFYWYRQILGQKVEFLVSFYNNEISEKSEIFDDQFSVERPDGSNFTLKIRSTKLEDSAMYFCASSGQLPNTEAFFGQGTRLTVV.

The chain combines TRBV15 with TRBJ2-1, with 7 bases matching TRBD1. This CDR3 contains 15 residues. V trimming: 2 bases; J trimming: 5 bases; junction bases outside the gene matches: 6. The germline gives CDR1 LNHNV, CDR2 YYDKDF (reference sequence). In DNA form, the CDR3 reads TGTGCCACCAGCAGACCGGGACAGCTTAACAATGAGCAGTTCTTC. Its protein is CATSRPGQLNNEQFF.

The rearrangement links TRBV24-1 to TRBJ1-2, with TRBD1 matching over 7 bases. After removal of 4 bases from V and 8 bases from J, the junction contained 12 bases not matched to a gene. CDR1 is KGHDR and CDR2 is SFDVKD in the germline V gene. This CDR3 contains 15 residues. The CDR3 spells CATSDQKTGIRGYTF. DNA of the CDR3: TGTGCCACCAGTGACCAAAAGACAGGGATAAGGGGCTACACCTTC.

The CDR3 nucleotides are TGTGCCACCAGCGATCGACGGAGAGTCTCTGGAAACACCATATATTTT. The encoded protein is CATSDRRRVSGNTIYF. The rearrangement links TRBV15 to TRBJ1-3, with D unresolved. CDR1 and CDR2 from the germline V gene are LNHNV and YYDKDF (reference sequence). The CDR3 spans 16 residues. Trimming cost V 5 bases and J 0 bases, with 14 bases left between them. Variable domain in full (rest from reference TRBV15 and TRBJ1-3): DAMVIQNPRYQVTQFGKPVTLSCSQTLNHNVMYWYQQKSSQAPKLLFHYYDKDFNNEADTPDNFQSRRPNTSFCFLDIRSPGLGDTAMYLCATSDRRRVSGNTIYFGEGSWLTVV.

This sequence joins TRBV11-3 and TRBJ1-2, with 7 nucleotides matching TRBD1. Germline values: CDR1 SGHNT, CDR2 YENEEA. The CDR3 consists of 14 residues. V lost 1 base, J lost 13 bases, and 12 bases stayed unmatched. CDR3 nucleotides: TGTGCCAGCAGCTTAGCTTTACAGGGGAGAAGTGTCACCTTC. Its protein is CASSLALQGRSVTF.